Each of the 28 T cell receptor beta chains below was sequenced from the same sample in a study of early T cells in non-severe SARS-CoV-2 infection. MiXCR, applied by TCRdb to the 5' RACE reads, yields one record per CDR3 protein. The table includes some 64,000 distinct CDR3 sequences, around 19% detected once. This specimen was whole blood, taken at baseline. These receptor sequences come from an adult who was a healthcare worker with PCR-confirmed SARS-CoV-2 infection or an uninfected control (not recorded which).

This clonotype was counted between two and nine times. The CDR3 sequence: CATSEWTVANTGELFF. CDR3 sequence (DNA): TGTGCCACCAGTGAATGGACAGTAGCGAACACCGGGGAGCTGTTTTTT. The V gene is TRBV24-1, the J gene TRBJ2-2; D may be TRBD1 (6 bases). The germline V and J ends were trimmed by 4 bases and 0 bases, with 11 bases remaining between them. The CDR3 is 16 residues long. Germline V gene data show CDR1 as KGHDR and CDR2 as SFDVKD.

This clonotype occurred once. This rearrangement joins TRBV5-1 to TRBJ1-1, with TRBD1 matching over 9 bases. The V gene end was trimmed by 2 bases and the J gene end by 6 bases; junction bases not matched to a gene: 11. The CDR3 is 16 amino acids. In germline, CDR1 is SGHRS, CDR2 YFSETQ. The CDR3 bases are TGCGCCAGCAGCTTCTACCCCAGACAGGGGGAGGCTGAAGCTTTCTTT. Translating it yields CASSFYPRQGEAEAFF. Together with reference TRBV5-1 and TRBJ1-1, the CDR3 gives the full variable domain: KAGVTQTPRYLIKTRGQQVTLSCSPISGHRSVSWYQQTPGQGLQFLFEYFSETQRNKGNFPGRFSGRQFSNSRSEMNVSTLELGDSALYLCASSFYPRQGEAEAFFGQGTRLTVV.

This clonotype was detected a few times. This sequence joins TRBV12-3 or TRBV12-4 and TRBJ1-5; D might be TRBD1 (6 bases). The ends were cut back, 7 bases at V and 5 bases at J, with 15 bases in the middle. The CDR3 loop spans 14 amino acids. The CDR3 DNA reads as TGTGCCAGCACCCAGGGGCTACAACATCAGCCCCAGCATTTT. Its protein is CASTQGLQHQPQHF.

The CDR3 DNA reads as TGTGCCAGCAGCGAAGACAGGGCTGGGAACACTGAAGCTTTCTTT. This translates into CASSEDRAGNTEAFF. The rearrangement uses TRBV7-2 and TRBJ1-1, with 7 bases fitting TRBD1. The V segment lost 5 bases and the J segment 1 base; nucleotides outside the gene matches: 7. The CDR3 covers 15 residues. Per germline, CDR1 SGHTA and CDR2 FQGNSA.

V is TRBV12-2 and J is TRBJ2-7; the table's D call, TRBD1, was not checked against the DNA. TRBV12-2 is annotated as a pseudogene. The CDR3 is 13 residues long. The CDR3: CASRYYRVCEQYF. CDR3 sequence (DNA): TGTGCAAGTCGCTACTACAGGGTGTGCGAGCAGTACTTC.

V gene TRBV27 combines with J gene TRBJ2-7, with 7 bases lining up with TRBD2. Germline CDR1 reads MNHEY; CDR2 reads SMNVEV (reference sequence). This CDR3 is 14 amino acids long. J was trimmed by 7 bases and V by 6 bases; bases with no gene match: 12. The CDR3 nucleotides are TGTGCCAGCAGCCCCTACACTAGCGCGGAAGAGCAGTACTTC. Amino acid sequence: CASSPYTSAEEQYF.

This clonotype has a handful of counts. V and J are TRBV7-2 and TRBJ1-1; maybe TRBD1 (5 bases). Germline V gene data show CDR1 as SGHTA and CDR2 as FQGNSA. V shed 4 bases and J shed 4 bases, with 10 bases lying between them. This CDR3 is built from 13 residues. CDR3 in DNA: TGTGCCAGCAGCTCCAGGGTGGTCACTGAAGCTTTCTTT. It specifies CASSSRVVTEAFF.

The genes are TRBV7-2 and TRBJ2-7, with D uncertain. With 4 bases removed from V and 1 base from J, the gap between germline ends came to 8 bases. The CDR3 extends over 13 amino acids. The V gene's germline CDR1 is SGHTA and CDR2 FQGNSA. The CDR3 sequence is CASSYLGSYEQYF. CDR3 in DNA: TGTGCCAGCAGCTACCTAGGGTCCTACGAGCAGTACTTC.

The genes are TRBV18 and TRBJ2-2, with a possible D match to TRBD1 (6 bases). The V gene lost 4 bases and the J gene lost 0 bases, with 9 bases spanning the gap. The CDR3 sequence is 15 residues long. The germline V gene encodes CDR1 KGHSH and CDR2 LQKENI. Here the CDR3 reads CASSLGTPNTGELFF. DNA of the CDR3: TGTGCCAGCTCACTCGGGACACCGAACACCGGGGAGCTGTTTTTT. Complete variable domain (other parts from reference TRBV18 and TRBJ2-2): NAGVMQNPRHLVRRRGQEARLRCSPMKGHSHVYWYRQLPEEGLKFMVYLQKENIIDESGMPKERFSAEFPKEGPSILRIQQVVRGDSAAYFCASSLGTPNTGELFFGEGSRLTVL.

This clonotype appeared a few times. The rearrangement joins TRBV7-2 to TRBJ2-3, with 12 bases matching TRBD2. Losses at the gene ends were 4 bases for V and 0 bases for J; bases not matched to a gene: 8. Germline V gene lookup returns CDR1 SGHTA and CDR2 FQGNSA. The CDR3 contains 18 residues. The CDR3, as DNA: TGTGCCAGCAGCTCTCGGCTAGCGGGGGGGACTAGCACAGATACGCAGTATTTT. Translated: CASSSRLAGGTSTDTQYF.

The V and J genes are TRBV30 and TRBJ2-3; D not resolved. V shed 3 bases and J shed 1 base, with 5 bases lying between them. This CDR3 spans 12 amino acids. The germline CDR1 and CDR2 sequences are GTSNPN and SVGIG (reference sequence). The CDR3 region is CAWRTGTDTQYF. CDR3 bases: TGTGCCTGGAGGACTGGCACAGATACGCAGTATTTT.

V and J are TRBV12-3 or TRBV12-4 and TRBJ2-5, with a weak D call TRBD1 (5 bases). The V and J ends lost 5 bases and 4 bases respectively, with 11 bases between them. The CDR3 covers 13 residues. The CDR3 region has the DNA TGTGCCAGCAGTCTTCAGGGTCCAGAGACCCAGTACTTC. Encoded protein: CASSLQGPETQYF.

The CDR3 coding sequence is TGTGCCAGCAGTTTGCTAGCGGGAGGTTCTGAGCAGTTCTTC. Translated: CASSLLAGGSEQFF. The chain carries TRBV12-3 or TRBV12-4 and TRBJ2-1; 11 bases map to TRBD2. This CDR3 spans 14 amino acids. Trimming cost V 3 bases and J 9 bases; bases outside gene matches: 4.

This clonotype was observed a handful of times. The chain uses TRBV5-1 and TRBJ2-5; the D gene could be TRBD1 or TRBD2 (5 bases each). The CDR3 extends over 14 amino acids. The germline V gene encodes CDR1 SGHRS and CDR2 YFSETQ. The ends were cut back, 3 bases at V and 5 bases at J, with 14 bases in the middle. In DNA form, the CDR3 reads TGCGCCAGCAGCTCCTTCGGGGCAGGGGAGACCCAGTACTTC. This codes for CASSSFGAGETQYF.

The V and J genes are TRBV3-1 and TRBJ1-3, with a tentative D call TRBD1 (5 bases). Looked up from germline, CDR1 is LGHDT and CDR2 is YNNKEL (reference sequence). V shed 4 bases and J shed 0 bases, with 7 bases lying between them. This CDR3 spans 14 amino acids. CDR3 DNA: TGTGCCAGCAGCCGACAGAGCTCTGGAAACACCATATATTTT. Amino acid sequence: CASSRQSSGNTIYF.

In its sample, this clonotype was seen many times. The rearrangement links TRBV18 to TRBJ1-5, with a tentative D call TRBD1 (6 bases). The CDR3 spans 14 residues. CDR1 and CDR2 from the germline V gene are KGHSH and LQKENI. V lost 6 bases and J lost 4, with 13 bases in between. The CDR3 DNA reads TGTGCCAGCTCCACGGGGGGCTATAATCAGCCCCAGCATTTT. This translates into CASSTGGYNQPQHF. Variable domain in full (rest from reference TRBV18 and TRBJ1-5): NAGVMQNPRHLVRRRGQEARLRCSPMKGHSHVYWYRQLPEEGLKFMVYLQKENIIDESGMPKERFSAEFPKEGPSILRIQQVVRGDSAAYFCASSTGGYNQPQHFGDGTRLSIL.

J is TRBJ2-1 and V is TRBV20-1; tentatively, D is TRBD2 (6 bases). The V end was cut by 6 bases, the J end by 8 bases, with 23 bases between. CDR1 DFQATT and CDR2 SNEGSKA come from the germline V gene (reference sequence). CDR3 length: 15 residues. The CDR3 region is CSALPVLSGGDEQFF. The DNA of the CDR3 is TGCAGTGCGTTACCCGTCTTGAGCGGAGGGGATGAGCAGTTCTTC.

This clonotype turned up a few times. V is TRBV4-3 and J is TRBJ2-1; D may be TRBD2 (5 bases). Between the trimmed V and J ends, which lost 1 base and 1 base, there was a span of 8 bases. The germline V gene has CDR1 LGHNA and CDR2 YSLEER. This CDR3 contains 15 residues. This CDR3 is CASSQAGRSYNEQFF. The CDR3 DNA reads as TGCGCCAGCAGCCAAGCTGGGAGATCCTACAATGAGCAGTTCTTC.

This clonotype was detected a few times. V gene TRBV15 combines with J gene TRBJ2-1, with 9 bases lining up with TRBD2. The CDR3 contains 16 residues. Germline V lookup: CDR1 LNHNV, CDR2 YYDKDF (reference sequence). The junction had 7 bases not matched to a gene; V was cut back by 1 base and J by 6 bases. CDR3 amino acids: CATSRGDSGSGNEQFF. CDR3 DNA: TGTGCCACCAGCAGAGGGGATAGCGGGAGTGGCAATGAGCAGTTCTTC.

This clonotype occurred once. The chain employs TRBV20-1 and TRBJ2-7, with 9 positions matching TRBD2. V lost 4 bases, J lost 4 bases, and 2 bases stayed unmatched. The CDR3 is made up of 12 amino acids. Germline V gene data show CDR1 as DFQATT and CDR2 as SNEGSKA (reference sequence). The CDR3 protein is CSAMREGYEQYF. The DNA for the CDR3 is TGCAGTGCTATGCGGGAGGGGTACGAGCAGTACTTC.

V usage is TRBV7-9 and J usage is TRBJ2-5, with 7 bases matching TRBD1. The CDR3 length is 14 residues. Per the germline V gene, CDR1 is SEHNR and CDR2 is FQNEAQ (reference sequence). V trimming: 3 bases; J trimming: 3 bases; junction bases outside the gene matches: 4. CDR3 coding DNA: TGTGCCAGCAGCTTCAAGGGGACAGAAGAGACCCAGTACTTC. Its protein is CASSFKGTEETQYF.

The V gene is TRBV6-2 or TRBV6-3, the J gene TRBJ2-1; D may correspond to TRBD1 or TRBD2 (5 bases each). The CDR3 sequence is 14 residues long. V lost 6 bases to trimming and J lost 7 bases, with 16 bases between them. Germline assignment: CDR1 MNHEY and CDR2 SVGEGT. The DNA for the CDR3 is TGTGCCAGCAGCCCTCTGGGGGTAGCTAATGAGCAGTTCTTC. This translates into CASSPLGVANEQFF.

In this sample, this clonotype turned up a few times. The chain links TRBV20-1 to TRBJ2-3; 9 bases fit TRBD2. With V trimmed by 5 bases and J by 2 bases, 8 bases remained unmatched. The CDR3 spans 15 residues. Germline CDR1 reads DFQATT; CDR2 reads SNEGSKA (reference sequence). CDR3 DNA: TGCAGTGCTTGGAGGCGGGGGGGACACACAGATACGCAGTATTTT. Translated: CSAWRRGGHTDTQYF.

There are a few counts of this clonotype. The chain joins TRBV7-2 to TRBJ2-4; possibly TRBD1 for D (8 bases). CDR3 length: 16 residues. V lost 2 bases to trimming and J lost 1 base, with 12 bases between them. CDR1 and CDR2 (germline): SGHTA, FQGNSA. This CDR3 reads CASSLNRGGAKNIQYF. CDR3 DNA: TGTGCCAGCAGCTTAAACAGGGGGGGTGCCAAAAACATTCAGTACTTC.

This clonotype was seen a few times. The chain links TRBV7-9 to TRBJ1-2, with D possibly being TRBD1 (6 bases). The CDR3 is 13 amino acids. V was shortened by 5 bases and J by 4 bases, with 11 bases between the two germline ends. Germline CDR1 is SEHNR and CDR2 is FQNEAQ (reference sequence). In nucleotides, the CDR3 is TGTGCCAGCAGCCGGACAGAGTCCTATGGCTACACCTTC. This codes for CASSRTESYGYTF.

The chain carries TRBV5-1 and TRBJ1-3; no firm D call. The V end lost 2 bases, the J end lost 1 base, and 19 bases lay between the germline ends. CDR1 is SGHRS, CDR2 YFSETQ, per germline. The CDR3 extends over 18 amino acids. CDR3 in DNA: TGCGCCAGCAGCTTAATACCCGTCCCAGGCCAATCTGGAAACACCATATATTTT. Protein product: CASSLIPVPGQSGNTIYF.

This clonotype was seen only a few times. J is TRBJ1-3 and V is TRBV12-3 or TRBV12-4, with D unclear. V was cut by 6 bases and J by 4 bases, with 7 bases left in between. The CDR3 spans 12 residues. CDR3 residues: CASRPSGNTIYF. The CDR3 DNA reads as TGTGCCAGCAGGCCCTCAGGAAACACCATATATTTT.

This clonotype was detected only a few times. The chain has TRBV10-1 and TRBJ2-3; D tentatively fits TRBD1 or TRBD2 (5 bases each). The CDR3 runs to 15 residues. Trimming removed 0 bases at V and 6 bases at J, with 13 bases between. Per the germline V gene, CDR1 is WNHNN and CDR2 is SYGVQD (reference sequence). The CDR3 DNA sequence: TGCGCCAGCAGTGAGTCTGCTACCGGGACGGATACGCAGTATTTT. It encodes CASSESATGTDTQYF.